Presented here are 18 T cell receptor beta chains from one specimen sequenced in a study of cytomegalovirus exposure and HLA in healthy donors. Primers: 60 Vbeta forward and 13 Jbeta reverse. The repertoire was sequenced with immunoSEQ multiplex PCR; TCRdb's copy has only in-frame clones and lacks some. The table has 150,000 or so clones, approximately 80% seen once; the top ten hold 3.5% to 5%. Material: PBMCs. These TCRs come from a male donor in good health and CMV-seropositive.

J is TRBJ1-4 and V is TRBV5-1; TRBD1 aligns across 7 bases. Germline values: CDR1 SGHRS, CDR2 YFSETQ. V was clipped by 4 bases and J by 7 bases; unmatched bases: 7. The CDR3 is 14 amino acids. The CDR3 bases are TGCGCCAGCAGCGCAGGGACAGAGGGTGAAAAACTGTTTTTT. Its translation: CASSAGTEGEKLFF.

The chain links TRBV6-1 to TRBJ2-1; TRBD2 might be the D (6 bases). Germline-derived CDR1 and CDR2 are MNHNS and SASEGT. The CDR3 sequence is 14 residues long. V was shortened by 6 bases and J by 0 bases, with 9 bases between the two germline ends. The CDR3 DNA reads TGTGCCAGCAGATCCGGGGGCTCCTACAATGAGCAGTTCTTC. It encodes CASRSGGSYNEQFF.

As for this clone: The junction shows a germline mismatch at one end, possibly a read error. The V and J genes are TRBV7-9 and TRBJ1-1; the D gene is possibly TRBD1 (5 bases). Germline CDR1 reads SEHNR; CDR2 reads FQNEAQ (reference sequence). The length of the CDR3 is 15 residues. The CDR3 loop reads CSSSSGQSLLRGAFF. In DNA, the CDR3 is TGTTCCAGCAGCTCCGGACAAAGTCTACTCAGAGGAGCTTTCTTT. The variable domain in full, completed from reference TRBV7-9 and TRBJ1-1, reads DTGVSQNPRHKITKRGQNVTFRCDPISEHNRLYWYRQTLGQGPEFLTYFQNEAQLEKSRLLSDRFSAERPKGSFSTLEIQRTEQGDSAMYLCSSSSGQSLLRGAFFGQGTRLTVV.

The genes are TRBV5-4 and TRBJ1-4; 9 bases are a match to TRBD1. CDR3 size: 15 residues. Losses at the gene ends were 2 bases for V and 6 bases for J; bases not matched to a gene: 5. Germline V gives CDR1 SGHNT, CDR2 YYREEE (reference sequence). Here the CDR3 reads CASSLAGTGYEKLFF. The DNA for the CDR3 is TGTGCCAGCAGCTTAGCCGGGACAGGGTATGAAAAACTGTTTTTT.

V gene TRBV15 combines with J gene TRBJ2-5; D is possibly TRBD2 (6 bases). CDR3 length equals 16 residues. V shed 4 bases and J shed 3 bases, with 18 bases lying between them. Germline V lookup: CDR1 LNHNV, CDR2 YYDKDF (reference sequence). The CDR3 region is CATSTRLVVIKETQYF. As DNA, the CDR3 is TGTGCCACCAGCACCAGACTAGTGGTAATCAAAGAGACCCAGTACTTC.

The table lists this clone with a few counts. The CDR3 protein is CASSDWTGALEKLFF. CDR3 sequence (DNA): TGTGCCAGCAGTGACTGGACAGGCGCCCTTGAAAAACTGTTTTTT. The V gene is TRBV6-1, the J gene TRBJ1-4; 7 positions match TRBD1. Germline V lookup: CDR1 MNHNS, CDR2 SASEGT. V was pared by 3 bases and J by 7 bases, with 8 bases of the junction left unmatched. The CDR3 spans 15 residues.

The chain employs TRBV4-1 and TRBJ1-3; tentatively, D is TRBD1 (6 bases). Trimming removed 1 base at V and 4 bases at J, with 11 bases between. CDR3 size: 15 residues. The germline V gene has CDR1 MGHRA and CDR2 YSYEKL. In DNA form, the CDR3 reads TGCGCCAGCAGCCAAGTGAGGGACACAGGAAACACCATATATTTT. As protein: CASSQVRDTGNTIYF.

The chain carries TRBV30 and TRBJ2-7; D might be TRBD1 (5 bases). Germline loops: CDR1 GTSNPN, CDR2 SVGIG (reference sequence). The V end was cut by 4 bases, the J end by 5 bases, with 18 bases between. This CDR3 is built from 14 residues. The CDR3 sequence: CAWNRGPGFNEQYF. The CDR3 DNA reads TGTGCCTGGAATAGGGGCCCGGGTTTCAACGAGCAGTACTTC.

This chain joins TRBV11-2 and TRBJ1-6; 8 bases map to TRBD1. Per germline, CDR1 SGHAT and CDR2 FQNNGV. The V and J ends lost 2 bases and 7 bases, in that order; junction bases with no gene match: 1. The CDR3 has 14 amino acids. CDR3 DNA: TGTGCCAGCAGCTTATGGGACAGGAATTCACCCCTCCACTTT. Translated: CASSLWDRNSPLHF.

This clone was observed once. The chain carries TRBV7-8 and TRBJ1-5, with TRBD1 as a possible D gene (5 bases). The CDR3 runs 16 residues. V dropped 2 bases and J dropped 0 bases, with 11 bases sitting between them. Germline V gene data show CDR1 as SGHVS and CDR2 as FQNEAQ. As DNA, the CDR3 is TGTGCCAGCAGCTTATATGGGACTAATAGCAATCAGCCCCAGCATTTT. Protein: CASSLYGTNSNQPQHF.

The J gene is TRBJ2-3, the V gene TRBV28, with 8 bases lining up with TRBD2. This CDR3 contains 15 residues. V was clipped by 6 bases and J by 7 bases; unmatched bases: 12. The germline CDR1 and CDR2 sequences are MDHEN and SYDVKM. In DNA form, the CDR3 reads TGTGCCAGCAGCACCGGGGGACTAGGTATCTATACGCAGTATTTT. Protein: CASSTGGLGIYTQYF.

This clone showed up just a few times. This rearrangement joins TRBV28 to TRBJ1-1; TRBD1 agrees at 8 bases. CDR3 length: 12 residues. Germline assignment: CDR1 MDHEN and CDR2 SYDVKM. V lost 4 bases and J lost 10; bases outside the gene matches: 5. The CDR3 loop is CASSSPTGAAFF. In nucleotides, the CDR3 is TGTGCCAGCAGTTCACCGACAGGGGCAGCTTTCTTT.

J is TRBJ2-3 and V is TRBV19, with D possibly being TRBD2 (6 bases). The ends were cut back, 4 bases at V and 6 bases at J, with 14 bases in the middle. Germline assignment: CDR1 LNHDA and CDR2 SQIVND (reference sequence). The CDR3 contains 14 residues. CDR3 coding DNA: TGTGCCAGTAGTACGACCTCTGGGGGGGATACGCAGTATTTT. It codes for CASSTTSGGDTQYF.

The gene calls are TRBV6-1 and TRBJ2-1; 9 positions match TRBD1. The V segment lost 6 bases and the J segment 3 bases; nucleotides outside the gene matches: 3. The CDR3 covers 14 residues. Germline V gives CDR1 MNHNS, CDR2 SASEGT. CDR3 in DNA: TGTGCCAGCAGAGGGGGACAGGGCTACAATGAGCAGTTCTTC. Translated, it gives CASRGGQGYNEQFF.

Concerning this clone itself: One junction end disagrees with the germline gene, perhaps due to a read error. This chain connects TRBV30 to TRBJ2-4, with a possible D match to TRBD1 (6 bases). CDR3 length: 11 amino acids. CDR1 and CDR2 (germline): GTSNPN, SVGIG (reference sequence). CDR3 nucleotides: TGTGCCTGGGGACAGAAAAACAGTCAGTACTTC. Translating gives CAWGQKNSQYF.

This clone appeared a few times. The CDR3 bases are TGTGCCTGGCGATTCTGGGGGCAAACCTCCTACGAGCAGTACTTC. As protein: CAWRFWGQTSYEQYF. The chain employs TRBV30 and TRBJ2-7, with D perhaps matching TRBD1 (6 bases). Germline values: CDR1 GTSNPN, CDR2 SVGIG (reference sequence). Trimming removed 5 bases at V and 0 bases at J, with 17 bases between. This CDR3 contains 15 residues.

The gene calls are TRBV5-1 and TRBJ2-7; TRBD1 agrees at 7 bases. The J segment lost 3 bases and the V segment lost 3 bases, leaving 15 bases of the junction unmatched. Germline CDR1 reads SGHRS; CDR2 reads YFSETQ. The CDR3 totals 17 residues. The chain's CDR3 is CASSYYAIPGTVYEQYF. The CDR3 DNA follows: TGCGCCAGCAGCTACTACGCGATTCCCGGGACAGTCTACGAGCAGTACTTC. Supplemented by reference TRBV5-1 and TRBJ2-7, the full variable domain reads KAGVTQTPRYLIKTRGQQVTLSCSPISGHRSVSWYQQTPGQGLQFLFEYFSETQRNKGNFPGRFSGRQFSNSRSEMNVSTLELGDSALYLCASSYYAIPGTVYEQYFGPGTRLTVT.

This clone showed up just a few times. CDR3 nucleotides: TGTGCCAGCAGCTTATGGGGAGGGGTAGCCAATGAGCAGTTCTTC. The encoded protein is CASSLWGGVANEQFF. The rearrangement joins TRBV7-9 to TRBJ2-1; TRBD2 aligns across 7 bases. The V gene's germline CDR1 is SEHNR and CDR2 FQNEAQ (reference sequence). Trimming at V came to 2 bases and at J to 6 bases, leaving 7 bases not matched to a gene. This CDR3 has 15 residues.